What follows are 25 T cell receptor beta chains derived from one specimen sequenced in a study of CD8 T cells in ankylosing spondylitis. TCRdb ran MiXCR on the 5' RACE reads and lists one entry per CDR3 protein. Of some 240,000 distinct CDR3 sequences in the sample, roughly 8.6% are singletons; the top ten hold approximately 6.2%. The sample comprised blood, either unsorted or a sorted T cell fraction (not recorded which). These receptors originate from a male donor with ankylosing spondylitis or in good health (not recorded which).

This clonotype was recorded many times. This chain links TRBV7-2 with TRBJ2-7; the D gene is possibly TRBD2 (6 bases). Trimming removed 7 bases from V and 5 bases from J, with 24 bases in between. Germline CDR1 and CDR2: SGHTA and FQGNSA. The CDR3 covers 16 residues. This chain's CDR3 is CASNGHPGLSANEQYF. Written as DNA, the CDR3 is TGTGCCAGCAACGGACACCCGGGACTTTCCGCAAACGAGCAGTACTTC.

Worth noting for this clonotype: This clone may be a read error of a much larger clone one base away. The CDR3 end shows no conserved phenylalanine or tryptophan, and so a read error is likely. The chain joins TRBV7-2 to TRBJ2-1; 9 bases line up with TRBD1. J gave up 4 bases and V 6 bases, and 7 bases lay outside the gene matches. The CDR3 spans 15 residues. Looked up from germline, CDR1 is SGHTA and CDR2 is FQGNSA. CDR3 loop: CASSRTGALYNEQFL. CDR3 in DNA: TGTGCCAGCAGTCGGACAGGGGCCCTTTACAATGAGCAGTTCTTA.

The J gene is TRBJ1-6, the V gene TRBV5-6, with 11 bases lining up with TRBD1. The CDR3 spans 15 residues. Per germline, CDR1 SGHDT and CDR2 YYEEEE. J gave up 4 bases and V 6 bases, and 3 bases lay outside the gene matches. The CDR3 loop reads CASTRDRGYNSPLHF. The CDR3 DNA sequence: TGTGCCAGCACCCGGGACAGGGGGTATAATTCACCCCTCCACTTT.

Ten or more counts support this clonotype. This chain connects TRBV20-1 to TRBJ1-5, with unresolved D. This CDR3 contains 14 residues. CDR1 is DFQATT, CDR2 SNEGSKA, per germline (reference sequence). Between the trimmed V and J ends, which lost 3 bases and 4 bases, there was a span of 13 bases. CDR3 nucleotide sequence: TGCAGTGCTAGTAACGTGCGCGTTAATCAGCCCCAGCATTTT. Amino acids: CSASNVRVNQPQHF.

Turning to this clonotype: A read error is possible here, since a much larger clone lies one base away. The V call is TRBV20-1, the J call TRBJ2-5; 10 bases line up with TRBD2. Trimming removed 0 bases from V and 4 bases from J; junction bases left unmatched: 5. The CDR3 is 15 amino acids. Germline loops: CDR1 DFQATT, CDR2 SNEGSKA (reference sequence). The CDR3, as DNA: TGCAGTGCTAGAGATTGGACTAGCGGACGAGAGACCCAGTACTTC. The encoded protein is CSARDWTSGRETQYF.

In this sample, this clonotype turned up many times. The CDR3 region is CASSLDADTQYF. The CDR3 region has the DNA TGTGCCAGCAGCTTAGACGCAGATACGCAGTATTTT. This rearrangement joins TRBV13 to TRBJ2-3, with no clear D. Germline assignment: CDR1 PRHDT and CDR2 FYEKMQ (reference sequence). The ends were cut back, 1 base at V and 4 bases at J, with 3 bases in the middle. The CDR3 has 12 residues.

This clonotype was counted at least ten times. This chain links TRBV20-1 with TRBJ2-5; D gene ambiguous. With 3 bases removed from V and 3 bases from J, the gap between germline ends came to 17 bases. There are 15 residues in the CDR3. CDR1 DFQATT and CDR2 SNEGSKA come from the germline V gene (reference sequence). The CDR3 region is CSASPEAWGKETQYF. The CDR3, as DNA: TGCAGTGCTAGTCCCGAGGCCTGGGGAAAAGAGACCCAGTACTTC.

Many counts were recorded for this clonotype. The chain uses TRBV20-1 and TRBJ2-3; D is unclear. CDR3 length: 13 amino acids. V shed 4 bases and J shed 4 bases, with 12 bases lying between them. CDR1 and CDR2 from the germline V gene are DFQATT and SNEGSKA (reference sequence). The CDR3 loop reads CSATLRKADTQYF. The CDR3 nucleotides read TGCAGTGCTACGCTTAGGAAAGCAGATACGCAGTATTTT.

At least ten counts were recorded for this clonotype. CDR3 nucleotide sequence: TGCAGTGCTCTGACAGGGAGGTTCGATGAGCAGTTCTTC. It translates to CSALTGRFDEQFF. The chain uses TRBV20-1 and TRBJ2-1; D is possibly TRBD1 (7 bases). The CDR3 is made up of 13 amino acids. Germline CDR1 DFQATT, CDR2 SNEGSKA (reference sequence). Trimming took 5 bases from V and 8 from J, leaving 16 bases between them.

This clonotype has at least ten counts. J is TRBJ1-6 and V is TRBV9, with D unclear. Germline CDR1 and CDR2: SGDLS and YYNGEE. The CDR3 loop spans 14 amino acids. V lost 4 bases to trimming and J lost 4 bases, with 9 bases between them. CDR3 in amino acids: CASSLATYNSPLHF. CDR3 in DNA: TGTGCCAGCAGCCTCGCAACTTATAATTCACCCCTCCACTTT.

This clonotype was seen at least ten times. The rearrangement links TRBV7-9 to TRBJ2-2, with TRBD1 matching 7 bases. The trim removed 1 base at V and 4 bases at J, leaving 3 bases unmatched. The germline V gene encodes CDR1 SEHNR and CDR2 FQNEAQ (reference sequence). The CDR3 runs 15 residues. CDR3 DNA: TGTGCCAGCAGCTTAGTACAGGGGACCACCGGGGAGCTGTTTTTT. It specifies CASSLVQGTTGELFF.

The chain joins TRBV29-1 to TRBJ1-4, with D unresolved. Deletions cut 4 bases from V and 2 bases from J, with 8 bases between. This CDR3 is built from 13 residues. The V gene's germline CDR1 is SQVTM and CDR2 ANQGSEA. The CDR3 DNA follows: TGCAGCGTTGTTTGGCGCACTAATGAAAAACTGTTTTTT. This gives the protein CSVVWRTNEKLFF.

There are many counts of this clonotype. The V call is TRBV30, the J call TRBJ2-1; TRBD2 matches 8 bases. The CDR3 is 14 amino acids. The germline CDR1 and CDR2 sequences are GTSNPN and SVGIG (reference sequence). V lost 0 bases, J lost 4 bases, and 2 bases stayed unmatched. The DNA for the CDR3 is TGTGCCTGGAGTGTACTAGCGGTTTACAATGAGCAGTTCTTC. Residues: CAWSVLAVYNEQFF.

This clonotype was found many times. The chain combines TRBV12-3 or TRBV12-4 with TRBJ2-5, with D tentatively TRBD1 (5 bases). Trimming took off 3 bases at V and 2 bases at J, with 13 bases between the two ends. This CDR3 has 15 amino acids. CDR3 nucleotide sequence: TGTGCCAGCAGTTTGGGGCGTCCATTGCAAGAGACCCAGTACTTC. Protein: CASSLGRPLQETQYF.

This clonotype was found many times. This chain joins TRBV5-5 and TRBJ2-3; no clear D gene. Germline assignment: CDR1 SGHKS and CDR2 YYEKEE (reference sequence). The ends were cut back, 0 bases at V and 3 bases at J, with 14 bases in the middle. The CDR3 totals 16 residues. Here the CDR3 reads CASSLAGLEGTDTQYF. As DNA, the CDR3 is TGTGCCAGCAGCTTGGCCGGGCTGGAAGGAACAGATACGCAGTATTTT.

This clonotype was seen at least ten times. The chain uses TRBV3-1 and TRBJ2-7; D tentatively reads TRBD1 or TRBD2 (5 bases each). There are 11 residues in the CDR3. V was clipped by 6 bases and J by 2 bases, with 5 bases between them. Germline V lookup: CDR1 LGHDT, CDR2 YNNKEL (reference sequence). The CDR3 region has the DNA TGTGCCAGCAGGGGGGCCTACGAGCAGTACTTC. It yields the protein CASRGAYEQYF.

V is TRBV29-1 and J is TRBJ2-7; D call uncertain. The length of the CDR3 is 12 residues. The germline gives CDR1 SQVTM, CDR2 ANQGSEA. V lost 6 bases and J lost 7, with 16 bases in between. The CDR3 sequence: CSVAADSREQYF. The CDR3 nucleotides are TGCAGCGTCGCCGCTGATAGCAGAGAGCAGTACTTC.

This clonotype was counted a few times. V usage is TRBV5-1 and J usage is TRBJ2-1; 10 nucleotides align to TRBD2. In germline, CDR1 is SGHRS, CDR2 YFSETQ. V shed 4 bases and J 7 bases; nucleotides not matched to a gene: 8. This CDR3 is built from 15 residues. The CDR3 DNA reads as TGCGCCAGCAGCCGGAGCGGGGGGGCGAGAAATGAGCAGTTCTTC. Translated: CASSRSGGARNEQFF.

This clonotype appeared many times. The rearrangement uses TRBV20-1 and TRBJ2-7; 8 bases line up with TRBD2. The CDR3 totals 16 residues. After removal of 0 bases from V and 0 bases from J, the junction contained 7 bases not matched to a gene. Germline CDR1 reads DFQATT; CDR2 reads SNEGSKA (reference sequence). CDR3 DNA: TGCAGTGCTAGAGATTTGGCTAGCGGGTTCTCCTACGAGCAGTACTTC. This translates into CSARDLASGFSYEQYF.

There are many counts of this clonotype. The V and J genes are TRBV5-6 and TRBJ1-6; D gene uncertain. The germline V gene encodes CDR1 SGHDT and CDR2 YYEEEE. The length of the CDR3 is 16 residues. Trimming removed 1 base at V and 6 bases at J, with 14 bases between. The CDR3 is CASSLKGPARNSPLHF. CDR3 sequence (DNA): TGTGCCAGCAGCTTGAAAGGCCCCGCGCGTAATTCACCCCTCCACTTT.

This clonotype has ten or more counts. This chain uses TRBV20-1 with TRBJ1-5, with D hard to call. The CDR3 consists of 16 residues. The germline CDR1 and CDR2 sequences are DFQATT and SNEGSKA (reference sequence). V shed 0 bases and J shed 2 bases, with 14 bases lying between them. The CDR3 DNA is TGCAGTGCTAGAGATAGTCAGACTCCTGGCAATCAGCCCCAGCATTTT. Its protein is CSARDSQTPGNQPQHF.

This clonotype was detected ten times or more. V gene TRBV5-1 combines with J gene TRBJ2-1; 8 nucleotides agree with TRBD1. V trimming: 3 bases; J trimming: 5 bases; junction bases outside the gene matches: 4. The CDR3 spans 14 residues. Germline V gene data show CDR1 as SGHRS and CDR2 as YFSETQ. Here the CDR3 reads CASSSGTGDNEQFF. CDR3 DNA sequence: TGCGCCAGCAGCTCCGGGACAGGTGACAATGAGCAGTTCTTC.

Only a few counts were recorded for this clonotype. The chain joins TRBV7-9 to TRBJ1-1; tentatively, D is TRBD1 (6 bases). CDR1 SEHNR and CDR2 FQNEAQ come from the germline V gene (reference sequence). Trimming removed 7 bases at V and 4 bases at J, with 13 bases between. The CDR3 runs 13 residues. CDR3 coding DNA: TGTGCCAGCACCCTGAAAGGGGGCACTGAAGCTTTCTTT. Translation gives CASTLKGGTEAFF.

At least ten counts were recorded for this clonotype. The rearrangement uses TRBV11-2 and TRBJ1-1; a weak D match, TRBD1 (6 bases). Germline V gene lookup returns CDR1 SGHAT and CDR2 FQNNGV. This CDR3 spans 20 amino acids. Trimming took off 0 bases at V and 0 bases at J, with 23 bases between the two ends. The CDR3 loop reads CASSLEGGYGPSDLNTEAFF. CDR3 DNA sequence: TGTGCCAGCAGCTTAGAAGGGGGGTATGGACCCTCGGATCTGAACACTGAAGCTTTCTTT.

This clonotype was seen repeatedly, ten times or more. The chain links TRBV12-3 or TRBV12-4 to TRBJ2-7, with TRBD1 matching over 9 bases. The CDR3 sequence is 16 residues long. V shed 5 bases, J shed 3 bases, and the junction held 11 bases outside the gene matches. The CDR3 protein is CASSQGTGTGYYEQYF. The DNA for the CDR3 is TGTGCCAGCAGTCAAGGTACCGGGACAGGGTACTACGAGCAGTACTTC.